This T cell receptor beta chain appears in the sequencing data of a study of blood T cell repertoires in COVID-19. Study-level background: COVID-19 samples from acute and convalescent phases originated in the United States, Italy and Spain. T cells, B-cell-depleted T cells, or PBMCs supplied cDNA or gDNA.

The data were produced by immunoSEQ multiplex PCR, yet TCRdb's version contains in-frame clones alone and is incomplete. The sample holds about 33,000 clones, 88% seen once. Germline V gene lookup returns CDR1 SQVTM and CDR2 ANQGSEA. There are 16 residues in the CDR3. V lost 0 bases, J lost 7 bases, and 9 bases stayed unmatched. This TCR came from a human donor in a cohort sampled during active COVID-19. The sequenced material came from peripheral blood. The J gene is TRBJ2-1, the V gene TRBV29-1; TRBD1 matches at 10 bases. CDR3 bases: TGCAGCGTTGAAGACGAATCCGGGACAGGGGAGAATGAGCAGTTCTTC. This translates into CSVEDESGTGENEQFF.